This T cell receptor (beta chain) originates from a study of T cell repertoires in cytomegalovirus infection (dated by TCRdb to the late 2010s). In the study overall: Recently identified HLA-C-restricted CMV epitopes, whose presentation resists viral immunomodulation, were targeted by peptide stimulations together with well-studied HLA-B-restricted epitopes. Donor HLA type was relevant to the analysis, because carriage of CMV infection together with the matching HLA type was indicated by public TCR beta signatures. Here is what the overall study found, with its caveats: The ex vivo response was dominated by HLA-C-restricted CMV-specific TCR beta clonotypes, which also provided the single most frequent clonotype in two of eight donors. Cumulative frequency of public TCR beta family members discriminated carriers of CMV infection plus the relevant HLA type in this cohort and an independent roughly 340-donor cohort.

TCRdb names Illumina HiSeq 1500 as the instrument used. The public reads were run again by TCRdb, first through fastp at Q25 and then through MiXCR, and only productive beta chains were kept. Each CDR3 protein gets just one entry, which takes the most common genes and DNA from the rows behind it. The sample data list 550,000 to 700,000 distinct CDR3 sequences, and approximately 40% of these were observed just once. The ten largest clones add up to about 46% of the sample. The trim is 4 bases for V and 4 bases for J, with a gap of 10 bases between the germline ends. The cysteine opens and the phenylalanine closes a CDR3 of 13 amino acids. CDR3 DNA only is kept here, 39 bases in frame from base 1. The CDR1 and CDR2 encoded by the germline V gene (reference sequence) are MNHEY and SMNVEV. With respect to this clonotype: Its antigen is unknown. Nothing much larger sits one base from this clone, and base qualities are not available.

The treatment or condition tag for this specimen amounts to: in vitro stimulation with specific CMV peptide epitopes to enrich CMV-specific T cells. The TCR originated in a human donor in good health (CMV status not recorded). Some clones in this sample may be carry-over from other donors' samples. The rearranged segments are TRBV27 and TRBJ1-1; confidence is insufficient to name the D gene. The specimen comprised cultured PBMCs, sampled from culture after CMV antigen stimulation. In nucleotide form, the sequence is TGTGCCAGCAGTTGGTCCCGTGGCACTGAAGCTTTCTTT. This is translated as CASSWSRGTEAFF.